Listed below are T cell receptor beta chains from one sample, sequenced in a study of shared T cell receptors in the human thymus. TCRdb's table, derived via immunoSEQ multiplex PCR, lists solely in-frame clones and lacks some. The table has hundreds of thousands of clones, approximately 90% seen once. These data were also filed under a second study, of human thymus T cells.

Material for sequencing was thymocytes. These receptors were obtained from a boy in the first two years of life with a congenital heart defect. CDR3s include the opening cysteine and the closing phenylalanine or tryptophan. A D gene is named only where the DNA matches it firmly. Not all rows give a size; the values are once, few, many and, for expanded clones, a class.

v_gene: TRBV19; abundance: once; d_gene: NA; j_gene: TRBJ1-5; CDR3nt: TGTGCCAGTAGTATAGCCCTCCCCAACCCCAGGGGAAGCAATCAGCCCCAGCATTTT; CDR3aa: CASSIALPNPRGSNQPQHF
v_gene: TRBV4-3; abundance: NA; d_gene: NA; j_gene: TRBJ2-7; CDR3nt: TGCGCCAGCAGCCTGGGGGCTAGCTCCTACGAGCAGTACTTC; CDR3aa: CASSLGASSYEQYF
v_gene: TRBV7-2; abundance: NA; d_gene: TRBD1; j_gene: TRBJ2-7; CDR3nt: TGTGCCAGCAGCGTGAGGGACAGAATACCCTACGAGCAGTACTTC; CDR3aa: CASSVRDRIPYEQYF
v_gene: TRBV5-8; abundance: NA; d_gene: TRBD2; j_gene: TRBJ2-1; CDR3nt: TGTGCCAGCAGCTTGTCCCTCCAAGCGGGAGGCCGAAGCTCCTACAATGAGCAGTTCTTC; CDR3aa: CASSLSLQAGGRSSYNEQFF
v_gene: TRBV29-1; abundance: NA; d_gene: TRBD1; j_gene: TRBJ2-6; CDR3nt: TGCAGCGTTGAGACAGGACAGGCCATCTCTGGGGCCAACGTCCTGACTTTC; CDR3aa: CSVETGQAISGANVLTF
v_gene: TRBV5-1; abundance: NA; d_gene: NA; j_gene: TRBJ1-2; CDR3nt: TGCGCCAGCAGCTTGCCAGGGGACTATGGCTACACCTTC; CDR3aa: CASSLPGDYGYTF
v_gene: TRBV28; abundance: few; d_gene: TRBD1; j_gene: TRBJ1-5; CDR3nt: TGTGCCAGCACGGACAGGGGGGAAAATAGCAATCAGCCCCAGCATTTT; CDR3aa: CASTDRGENSNQPQHF
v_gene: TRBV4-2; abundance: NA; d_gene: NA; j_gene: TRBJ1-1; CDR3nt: TGTGCCAGCAGCCTCCGCCGGGGGAGGGACACTGAAGCTTTCTTT; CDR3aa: CASSLRRGRDTEAFF
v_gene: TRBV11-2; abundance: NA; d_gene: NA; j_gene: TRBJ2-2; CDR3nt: TGTGCCAGCAGCTTAGGGAGGGGCAGGGGGACCGGAGAGGCCGGGGAGCTGTTTTTT; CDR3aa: CASSLGRGRGTGEAGELFF
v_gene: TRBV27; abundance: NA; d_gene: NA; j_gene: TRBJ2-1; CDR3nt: TGTGCCAGCAGTTCCACTAGTTATGGGCAGTTCTTC; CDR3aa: CASSSTSYGQFF
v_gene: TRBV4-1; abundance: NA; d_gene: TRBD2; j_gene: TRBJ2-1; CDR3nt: TGCGCCAGCAGCCAAACTAGCGTCCATGAGCAGTTCTTC; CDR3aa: CASSQTSVHEQFF
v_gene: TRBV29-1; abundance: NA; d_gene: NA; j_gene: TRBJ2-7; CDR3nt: TGCAGCGTTGACGGCGAGGGAGTGCACGAGCAGTACTTC; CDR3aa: CSVDGEGVHEQYF
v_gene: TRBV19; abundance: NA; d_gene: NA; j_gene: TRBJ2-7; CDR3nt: TGTGCCAGTAGTATAGATAGGGGCCAATCCCCCTCCTACGAGCAGTACTTC; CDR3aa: CASSIDRGQSPSYEQYF
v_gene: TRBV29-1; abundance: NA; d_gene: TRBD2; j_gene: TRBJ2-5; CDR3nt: TGCAGCGGGGTTGGGGAGGGACCAGAGACCCAGTACTTC; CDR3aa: CSGVGEGPETQYF
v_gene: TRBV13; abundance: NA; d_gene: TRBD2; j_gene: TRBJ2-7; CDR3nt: TGTGCCAGCAGCCCCCCGACTAGCGGGAGGGCCCGGCTCTACGAGCAGTACTTC; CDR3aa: CASSPPTSGRARLYEQYF
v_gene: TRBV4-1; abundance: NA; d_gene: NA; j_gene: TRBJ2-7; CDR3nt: TGCGCCAGCAGCCAAGATTTTCGGGGTTGGAGCTCCTACGAGCAGTACTTC; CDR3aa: CASSQDFRGWSSYEQYF
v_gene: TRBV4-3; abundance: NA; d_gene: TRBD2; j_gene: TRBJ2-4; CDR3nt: TGCGCCAGCAGCCAAGATCGGTGGGGGAGGGCTAATCACATTCAGTACTTC; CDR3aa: CASSQDRWGRANHIQYF
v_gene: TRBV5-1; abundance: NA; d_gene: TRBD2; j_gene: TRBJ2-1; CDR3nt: TGCGCCAGCAGCTCTAAGCGGGAGGATCACAATGAGCAGTTCTTC; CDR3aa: CASSSKREDHNEQFF
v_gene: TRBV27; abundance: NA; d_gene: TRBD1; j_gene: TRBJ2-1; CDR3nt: TGTGCCAGCAGTTTGATCCGGGACAGGGGTTATGAGCAGTTCTTC; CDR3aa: CASSLIRDRGYEQFF
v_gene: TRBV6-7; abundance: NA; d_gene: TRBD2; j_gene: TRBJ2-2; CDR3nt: TGTGCCAGCAGTTACTCTCAGAATAGCGGGGTTACCGGGGAGCTGTTTTTT; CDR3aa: CASSYSQNSGVTGELFF
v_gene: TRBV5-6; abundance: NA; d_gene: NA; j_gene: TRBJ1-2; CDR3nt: TGTGCCAGCAGCTTGAAGGGAGGGTACGCTGGCTACACCTTC; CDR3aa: CASSLKGGYAGYTF
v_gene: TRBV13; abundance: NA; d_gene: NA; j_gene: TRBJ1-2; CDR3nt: TGTGCCAGCAGCCAGGGGACCCACTATGGCTACACCTTC; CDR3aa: CASSQGTHYGYTF
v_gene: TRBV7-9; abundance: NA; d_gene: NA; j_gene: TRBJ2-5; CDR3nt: TGTGCCAGCAGCCCTCTAAGCCAAGAGACCCAGTACTTC; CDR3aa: CASSPLSQETQYF
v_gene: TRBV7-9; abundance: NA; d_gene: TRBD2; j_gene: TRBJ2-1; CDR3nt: TGTGCCAGCAGCCCGGGGTCTAGCGGGATTAATGAGCAGTTCTTC; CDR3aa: CASSPGSSGINEQFF
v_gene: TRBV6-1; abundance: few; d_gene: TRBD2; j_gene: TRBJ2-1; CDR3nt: TGTGCCAGCAGTGACCTTCCTAGCGGGAGGAAAAGATACAATGAGCAGTTCTTC; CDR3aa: CASSDLPSGRKRYNEQFF
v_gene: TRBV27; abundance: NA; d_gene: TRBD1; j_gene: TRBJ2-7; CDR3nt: TGTGCCAGCAGTGACAGGGTCCCGTCCTACGAGCAGTACTTC; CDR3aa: CASSDRVPSYEQYF
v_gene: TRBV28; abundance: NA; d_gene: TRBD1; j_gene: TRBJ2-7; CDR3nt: TGTGCCAGCAGTTTCCCGGGACAGGGGCCTATCGCCTACGAGCAGTACTTC; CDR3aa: CASSFPGQGPIAYEQYF
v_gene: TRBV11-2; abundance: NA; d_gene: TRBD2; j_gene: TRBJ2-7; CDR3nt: TGTGCCAGCAGCCCTCCGCGACTGTTGACTAGCGGGATAAGGTACGAGCAGTACTTC; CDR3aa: CASSPPRLLTSGIRYEQYF
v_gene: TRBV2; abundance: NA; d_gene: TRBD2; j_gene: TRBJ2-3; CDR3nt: TGTGCCAGACTTGGACTAGCGGGAATCGCGCAGTATTTT; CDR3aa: CARLGLAGIAQYF
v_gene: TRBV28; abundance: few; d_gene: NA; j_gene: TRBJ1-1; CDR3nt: TGTGCCAGCAGTGGGGTCGGGACTTTCTTT; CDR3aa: CASSGVGTFF
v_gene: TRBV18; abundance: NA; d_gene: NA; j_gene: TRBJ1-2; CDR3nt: TGTGCCAGCTCACCACCGGGTCCGGGTCCCGGCTACACCTTC; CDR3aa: CASSPPGPGPGYTF
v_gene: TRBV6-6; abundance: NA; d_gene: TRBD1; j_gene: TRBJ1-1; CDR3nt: TGTGCCAGCAGTTACACAGGGACAGGGGGGACTGAAGCTTTCTTT; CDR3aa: CASSYTGTGGTEAFF
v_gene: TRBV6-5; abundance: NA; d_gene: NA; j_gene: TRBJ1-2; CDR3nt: TGTGCCAGCAGTTATTATCCGTTCGGGGGGGACTATGGCTACACCTTC; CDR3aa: CASSYYPFGGDYGYTF
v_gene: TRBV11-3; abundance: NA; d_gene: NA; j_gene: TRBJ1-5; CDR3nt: TGTGCCAGCAGCACCGGGACAAAGCATTTT; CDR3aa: CASSTGTKHF
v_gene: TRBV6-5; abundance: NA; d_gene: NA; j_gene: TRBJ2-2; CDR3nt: TGTGCCAGCAGTTACATCGGACTCTCGAACACCGGGGAGCTGTTTTTT; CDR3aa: CASSYIGLSNTGELFF
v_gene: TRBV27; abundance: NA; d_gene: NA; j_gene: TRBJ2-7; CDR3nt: TGTGCCAGCAGTTGGCACGGGGAGAACGAGCAGTACTTC; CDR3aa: CASSWHGENEQYF
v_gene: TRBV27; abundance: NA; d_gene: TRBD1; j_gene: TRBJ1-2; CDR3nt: TGTGCCAGCAGTCCAGGGGGTGGCTATGGCTACACCTTC; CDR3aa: CASSPGGGYGYTF
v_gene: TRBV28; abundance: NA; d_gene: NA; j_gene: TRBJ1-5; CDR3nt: TGTGCCAGCAGGGACGGGACACTGAATCAGCCCCAGCATTTT; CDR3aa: CASRDGTLNQPQHF
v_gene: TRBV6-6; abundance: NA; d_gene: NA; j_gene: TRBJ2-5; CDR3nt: TGTGCCAGCAGGGGGGGACTTATACAAGAGACCCAGTACTTC; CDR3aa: CASRGGLIQETQYF
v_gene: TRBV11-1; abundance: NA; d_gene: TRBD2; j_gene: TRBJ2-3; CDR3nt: TGTGCCAGCAGCTTAGGACTAGCGGACCTCACAGATACGCAGTATTTT; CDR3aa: CASSLGLADLTDTQYF
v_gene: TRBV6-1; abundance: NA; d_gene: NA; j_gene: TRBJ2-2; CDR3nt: TGTGCCAGCAGACGCCGGGGGGCTCGACGGCTGTTTTTT; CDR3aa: CASRRRGARRLFF
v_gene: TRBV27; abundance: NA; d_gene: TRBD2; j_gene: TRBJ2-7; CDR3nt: TGTGCCAGCAGCCCCAAAGAGGGAGGGAATAGCGAGCAGTACTTC; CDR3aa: CASSPKEGGNSEQYF
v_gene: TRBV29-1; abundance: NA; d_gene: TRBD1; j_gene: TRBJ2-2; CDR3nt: TGCAGCGTTGGCCCCGGACAGGAAGACCCCACCGGGGAGCTGTTTTTT; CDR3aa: CSVGPGQEDPTGELFF
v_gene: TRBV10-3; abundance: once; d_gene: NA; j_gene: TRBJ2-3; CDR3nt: TGTGCCATCAGTGAGACCCCGGGTGCGCAGTATTTT; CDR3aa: CAISETPGAQYF
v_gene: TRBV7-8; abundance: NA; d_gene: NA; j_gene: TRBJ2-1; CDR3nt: TGTGCCAGCAGCTTAGGCGGGATCTCCTACAATGAGCAGTTCTTC; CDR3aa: CASSLGGISYNEQFF